Listed here are 28 T cell receptor beta chains from one sample, sequenced in a study of shared clonotypes between healthy human individuals. Sequenced by immunoSEQ multiplex PCR; TCRdb stores in-frame clones only, minus some. The table records a few million clones, 92% of them present only once. The specimen sequenced was naive CD4+ T cells from PBMCs. Stated subset: CD45RA+ positively selected. These receptors were collected from a man aged 18 to 29 in good health. Some clones in this sample may be carry-over from other donors' samples.

This rearrangement joins TRBV5-1 to TRBJ2-3; a possible D gene is TRBD2 (5 bases). Deletions cut 0 bases from V and 2 bases from J, with 25 bases between. Germline V lookup: CDR1 SGHRS, CDR2 YFSETQ. The CDR3 contains 20 residues. The CDR3 nucleotides are TGCGCCAGCAGCTTGGGGGGATACCCTCCAGCGGATGGGGACACAGATACGCAGTATTTT. Its protein product is CASSLGGYPPADGDTDTQYF. Complete variable domain (other parts from reference TRBV5-1 and TRBJ2-3): KAGVTQTPRYLIKTRGQQVTLSCSPISGHRSVSWYQQTPGQGLQFLFEYFSETQRNKGNFPGRFSGRQFSNSRSEMNVSTLELGDSALYLCASSLGGYPPADGDTDTQYFGPGTRLTVL.

The rearrangement joins TRBV25-1 to TRBJ2-2; D is unclear. The CDR3 runs 15 residues. Trimming cost V 1 base and J 4 bases, with 10 bases left between them. Germline lookup yields CDR1 MGHDK and CDR2 SYGVNS. CDR3 protein: CASSELDRRTGELFF. Written as DNA, the CDR3 is TGTGCCAGCAGTGAATTGGACCGACGCACCGGGGAGCTGTTTTTT.

The rearrangement joins TRBV14 to TRBJ1-1; D not resolved. From germline, CDR1 is SGHDN and CDR2 FVKESK. This CDR3 region has 14 residues. V lost 0 bases to trimming and J lost 5 bases, with 10 bases between them. The CDR3 spells CASSQEAARTEAFF. As DNA, the CDR3 is TGTGCCAGCAGCCAAGAAGCAGCCAGGACTGAAGCTTTCTTT. Variable domain in full (rest from reference TRBV14 and TRBJ1-1): EAGVTQFPSHSVIEKGQTVTLRCDPISGHDNLYWYRRVMGKEIKFLLHFVKESKQDESGMPNNRFLAERTGGTYSTLKVQPAELEDSGVYFCASSQEAARTEAFFGQGTRLTVV.

The V and J genes are TRBV19 and TRBJ1-3; 10 bases line up with TRBD1. V lost 7 bases to trimming and J lost 0 bases; unmatched junction nucleotides: 6. The V gene's germline CDR1 is LNHDA and CDR2 SQIVND (reference sequence). The CDR3 totals 16 residues. The CDR3 nucleotides are TGTGCCAGTACCCGACAGGGGGCCTCCTCTGGAAACACCATATATTTT. It codes for CASTRQGASSGNTIYF.

The chain is built from TRBV5-8 and TRBJ2-7; D might be TRBD1 (6 bases). The CDR3 is 15 amino acids. Germline V gene lookup returns CDR1 SGHTS and CDR2 YDEGEE. Trimming pared 0 bases from V and 3 bases from J, leaving 13 bases between. CDR3 protein: CASSLGWGLVYEQYF. The DNA of the CDR3 is TGTGCCAGCAGCTTGGGTTGGGGGCTGGTCTACGAGCAGTACTTC.

This chain connects TRBV7-2 to TRBJ1-2, with 9 bases aligning to TRBD1. CDR3 length equals 16 residues. V lost 5 bases, J lost 0 bases, and 7 bases stayed unmatched. Germline lookup yields CDR1 SGHTA and CDR2 FQGNSA. The chain's CDR3 is CASSPDRGATNYGYTF. As DNA, the CDR3 is TGTGCCAGCAGCCCGGACAGGGGCGCCACTAACTATGGCTACACCTTC.

V gene TRBV2 combines with J gene TRBJ2-2; 7 positions agree with TRBD1. This CDR3 contains 15 residues. Trimming took 6 bases from V and 6 from J; bases not matched to a gene: 10. The germline gives CDR1 SNHLY, CDR2 FYNNEI. CDR3 nucleotides: TGTGCCAGCAGGATCGGACAGGAAGTTTCCGGGGAGCTGTTTTTT. This gives the protein CASRIGQEVSGELFF.

The chain employs TRBV7-3 and TRBJ2-7, with a tentative D call TRBD1 (5 bases). In germline, CDR1 is SGHTA, CDR2 FQGTGA. With 5 bases removed from V and 4 bases from J, the gap between germline ends came to 15 bases. The CDR3 contains 14 residues. DNA of the CDR3: TGTGCCAGCAGCCCGGGTAGGGGTTTATACGAGCAGTACTTC. Protein: CASSPGRGLYEQYF.

The genes are TRBV6-1 and TRBJ2-6, with 7 bases identical to TRBD1. Trimming removed 4 bases from V and 0 bases from J; junction bases left unmatched: 3. The CDR3 spans 16 residues. Looked up from germline, CDR1 is MNHNS and CDR2 is SASEGT. The CDR3 DNA reads as TGTGCCAGCAGTGTCGACAGGGTCTCTGGGGCCAACGTCCTGACTTTC. Protein product: CASSVDRVSGANVLTF.

This clone was counted once. Other nucleotide sequences from this sample produce the same CDR3. This chain connects TRBV5-1 to TRBJ2-7; 8 bases agree with TRBD2. J was trimmed by 2 bases and V by 0 bases; bases with no gene match: 4. Germline V CDR1 and CDR2: SGHRS, YFSETQ. The CDR3 extends over 15 amino acids. CDR3 region: CASSLAGTRTYEQYF. In nucleotides, the CDR3 is TGCGCCAGCAGCTTGGCCGGGACTAGAACCTACGAGCAGTACTTC. Together with reference TRBV5-1 and TRBJ2-7, the CDR3 gives the full variable domain: KAGVTQTPRYLIKTRGQQVTLSCSPISGHRSVSWYQQTPGQGLQFLFEYFSETQRNKGNFPGRFSGRQFSNSRSEMNVSTLELGDSALYLCASSLAGTRTYEQYFGPGTRLTVT.

This chain uses TRBV4-2 with TRBJ1-3; 10 bases map to TRBD1. This CDR3 region has 16 residues. Trimming took 3 bases from V and 2 from J; bases not matched to a gene: 4. Germline V gene lookup returns CDR1 LGHNA and CDR2 YNFKEQ. CDR3 bases: TGTGCCAGCAGCCATGCGGGACAGGGGACTGGAAACACCATATATTTT. It is translated as CASSHAGQGTGNTIYF.

This chain uses TRBV6-5 with TRBJ2-7; TRBD1 might be the D (6 bases). Per the germline V gene, CDR1 is MNHEY and CDR2 is SVGAGI. This CDR3 has 13 amino acids. V gave up 4 bases and J gave up 4 bases, with 11 bases separating them. This CDR3 reads CASSFGGQYEQYF. The CDR3 region has the DNA TGTGCCAGCAGTTTCGGAGGACAGTACGAGCAGTACTTC.

The rearrangement uses TRBV30 and TRBJ2-1; 7 bases are a match to TRBD2. CDR1 GTSNPN and CDR2 SVGIG come from the germline V gene (reference sequence). The CDR3 is made up of 14 amino acids. After removal of 5 bases from V and 0 bases from J, the junction contained 4 bases not matched to a gene. CDR3 bases: TGTGCCTGGTCAGCGGGGTCCTCCTACAATGAGCAGTTCTTC. Amino acid sequence: CAWSAGSSYNEQFF.

The sample holds one count of this clone. V usage is TRBV11-2 and J usage is TRBJ2-2; unclear D gene. Germline V gene data show CDR1 as SGHAT and CDR2 as FQNNGV. The V end was cut by 6 bases, the J end by 0 bases, with 17 bases between. The CDR3 spans 17 residues. The CDR3 DNA follows: TGTGCCAGCAGGGGTGTCCGAACGGCATCGAACACCGGGGAGCTGTTTTTT. Its translation is CASRGVRTASNTGELFF.

This rearrangement joins TRBV5-1 to TRBJ2-3; no reliable D call. There are 14 residues in the CDR3. The V end was cut by 0 bases, the J end by 5 bases, with 10 bases between. In germline, CDR1 is SGHRS, CDR2 YFSETQ. This chain's CDR3 is CASSLGLQLDTQYF. The CDR3 nucleotides read TGCGCCAGCAGCTTGGGGCTACAGTTAGATACGCAGTATTTT. The entire variable domain, with the rest obtained from reference TRBV5-1 and TRBJ2-3, is as follows: KAGVTQTPRYLIKTRGQQVTLSCSPISGHRSVSWYQQTPGQGLQFLFEYFSETQRNKGNFPGRFSGRQFSNSRSEMNVSTLELGDSALYLCASSLGLQLDTQYFGPGTRLTVL.

The chain recombines TRBV4-1 with TRBJ2-2, with 9 positions matching TRBD2. After removal of 5 bases from V and 5 bases from J, the junction contained 6 bases not matched to a gene. The germline V gene has CDR1 MGHRA and CDR2 YSYEKL. This CDR3 region has 15 residues. The CDR3 loop is CASSFRAGGTGELFF. In DNA, the CDR3 is TGCGCCAGCAGCTTCCGGGCGGGGGGGACCGGGGAGCTGTTTTTT.

The chain is built from TRBV9 and TRBJ2-1; the match to TRBD2 covers 7 bases. V was clipped by 2 bases and J by 3 bases; unmatched bases: 5. Germline-derived CDR1 and CDR2 are SGDLS and YYNGEE. This CDR3 region has 15 residues. CDR3 nucleotide sequence: TGTGCCAGCAGCGTCTCTAGCGGAGACTACAATGAGCAGTTCTTC. Its protein product is CASSVSSGDYNEQFF.

Comments on this clone: Other DNA variants within this sample encode the same CDR3. The genes are TRBV6-1 and TRBJ2-6; no reliable D call. Deletions cut 1 base from V and 0 bases from J, with 4 bases between. The germline gives CDR1 MNHNS, CDR2 SASEGT. The CDR3 contains 15 residues. CDR3 protein: CASSEGNSGANVLTF. DNA for the CDR3: TGTGCCAGCAGTGAAGGAAACTCTGGGGCCAACGTCCTGACTTTC.

This chain connects TRBV7-3 to TRBJ2-3, with 13 bases lining up with TRBD2. Germline-derived CDR1 and CDR2 are SGHTA and FQGTGA. The junction had 3 bases not matched to a gene; V was cut back by 6 bases and J by 6 bases. The CDR3 consists of 14 residues. Written as DNA, the CDR3 is TGTGCCAGCAGGCCGGGACTAGCGGGGGATACGCAGTATTTT. It translates to CASRPGLAGDTQYF.

The rearrangement joins TRBV9 to TRBJ2-1; 7 positions match TRBD2. In germline, CDR1 is SGDLS, CDR2 YYNGEE. The CDR3 length is 13 residues. V was clipped by 10 bases and J by 7 bases; unmatched bases: 11. The chain's CDR3 is CAPTSLNGNEQFF. In DNA form, the CDR3 reads TGTGCCCCGACTAGCCTGAACGGGAATGAGCAGTTCTTC.

The chain links TRBV5-4 to TRBJ2-2; D is undetermined. The CDR3 consists of 14 residues. V lost 7 bases and J 0 bases, leaving 10 bases between the germline ends. The germline V gene encodes CDR1 SGHNT and CDR2 YYREEE (reference sequence). CDR3 loop: CASSGRPNTGELFF. Written as DNA, the CDR3 is TGTGCCAGCTCGGGCAGACCGAACACCGGGGAGCTGTTTTTT.

CDR3 protein: CASGDRTGSREQYF. CDR3 DNA: TGTGCCAGCGGGGACAGGACAGGATCGCGCGAGCAGTACTTC. The V and J genes are TRBV6-6 and TRBJ2-5, with 8 bases that match TRBD1. TRBJ2-7 explains the end of the DNA better; the J call may be wrong. Germline CDR1 and CDR2: MNHNY and SVGAGI (reference sequence). The CDR3 is made up of 14 amino acids.

As to this clone: Other DNA sequences in this sample translate to the same CDR3. The chain couples TRBV5-1 to TRBJ1-2; TRBD1 matches 10 bases. The V and J ends lost 4 bases and 6 bases, in that order; junction bases with no gene match: 3. The V gene's germline CDR1 is SGHRS and CDR2 YFSETQ. The CDR3 runs to 13 residues. The CDR3 is CASSLDRGHGYTF. The DNA of the CDR3 is TGCGCCAGCAGCCTTGACAGGGGGCATGGCTACACCTTC.

CDR3 sequence (DNA): TGTGCCACCGAAGACAGGGCAGGTCGGCAGCCCCAGCATTTT. Translation gives CATEDRAGRQPQHF. The chain links TRBV19 to TRBJ1-5, with 7 bases that match TRBD1. Germline assignment: CDR1 LNHDA and CDR2 SQIVND (reference sequence). The CDR3 has 14 amino acids. J gave up 7 bases and V 10 bases, and 13 bases lay outside the gene matches.

The sample holds one count of this clone. This chain uses TRBV28 with TRBJ1-1, with no clear D. The CDR3 has 11 residues. CDR1 and CDR2 from the germline V gene are MDHEN and SYDVKM. V lost 2 bases and J 8 bases, leaving 6 bases between the germline ends. Written as DNA, the CDR3 is TGTGCCAGCAGTTTAGTTCAGGAAGCTTTCTTT. Translated, it gives CASSLVQEAFF.

In this sample, this clone turned up once. J is TRBJ2-6 and V is TRBV4-3; a weak D match, TRBD2 (7 bases). This CDR3 has 16 amino acids. The V and J ends lost 1 base and 4 bases respectively, with 11 bases between them. Germline V gene data show CDR1 as LGHNA and CDR2 as YSLEER. As DNA, the CDR3 is TGCGCCAGCAGCCAAGCGGGGGGCCCCGGGGCCAACGTCCTGACTTTC. Its translation: CASSQAGGPGANVLTF.

The chain uses TRBV6-1 and TRBJ1-1; D is perhaps TRBD1 (5 bases). Germline V gene lookup returns CDR1 MNHNS and CDR2 SASEGT. V shed 4 bases and J shed 7 bases, with 22 bases lying between them. CDR3 size: 16 residues. The CDR3 nucleotides read TGTGCCAGCAGTGGCTTAGCCGGGACCGCAAACCATGAAGCTTTCTTT. It yields the protein CASSGLAGTANHEAFF.

V is TRBV9 and J is TRBJ1-5; D may be TRBD1 (6 bases). CDR1 and CDR2 (germline): SGDLS, YYNGEE. V dropped 3 bases and J dropped 5 bases, with 9 bases sitting between them. This CDR3 spans 13 amino acids. CDR3 loop: CASSASGDQPQHF. As DNA, the CDR3 is TGTGCCAGCAGCGCCTCAGGGGATCAGCCCCAGCATTTT.